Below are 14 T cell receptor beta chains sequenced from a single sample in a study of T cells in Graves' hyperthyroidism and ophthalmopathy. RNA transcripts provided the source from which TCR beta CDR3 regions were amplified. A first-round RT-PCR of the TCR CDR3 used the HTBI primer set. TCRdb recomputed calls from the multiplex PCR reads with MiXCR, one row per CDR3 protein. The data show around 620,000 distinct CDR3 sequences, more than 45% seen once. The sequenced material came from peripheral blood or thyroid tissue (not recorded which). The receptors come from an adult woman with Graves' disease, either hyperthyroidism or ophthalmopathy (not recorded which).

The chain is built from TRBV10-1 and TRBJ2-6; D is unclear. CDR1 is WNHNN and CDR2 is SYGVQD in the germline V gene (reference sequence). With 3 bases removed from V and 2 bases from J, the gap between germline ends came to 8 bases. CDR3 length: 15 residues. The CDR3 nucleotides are TGCGCCAGCAGTGATGGTCAGCCTGGGGCCAACGTCCTGACTTTC. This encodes CASSDGQPGANVLTF.

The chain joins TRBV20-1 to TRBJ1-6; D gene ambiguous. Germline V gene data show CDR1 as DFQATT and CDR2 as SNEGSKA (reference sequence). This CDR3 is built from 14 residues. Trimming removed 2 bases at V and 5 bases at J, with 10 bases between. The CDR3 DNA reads TGCAGTGCTAGACAGGATACTAATAATTCACCCCTCCACTTT. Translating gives CSARQDTNNSPLHF.

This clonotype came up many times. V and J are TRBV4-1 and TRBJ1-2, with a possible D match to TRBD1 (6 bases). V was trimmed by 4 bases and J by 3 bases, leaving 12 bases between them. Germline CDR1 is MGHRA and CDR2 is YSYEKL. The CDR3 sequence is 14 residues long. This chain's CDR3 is CASSLDSWDYGYTF. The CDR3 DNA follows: TGCGCCAGCAGCCTGGACAGTTGGGACTATGGCTACACCTTC.

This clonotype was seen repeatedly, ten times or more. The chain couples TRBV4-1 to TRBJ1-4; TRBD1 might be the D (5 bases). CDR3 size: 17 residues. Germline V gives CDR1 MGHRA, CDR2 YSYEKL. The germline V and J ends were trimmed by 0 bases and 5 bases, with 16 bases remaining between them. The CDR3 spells CASSQERTQGVNEKLFF. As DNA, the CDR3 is TGCGCCAGCAGCCAAGAGAGGACGCAAGGGGTGAATGAAAAACTGTTTTTT.

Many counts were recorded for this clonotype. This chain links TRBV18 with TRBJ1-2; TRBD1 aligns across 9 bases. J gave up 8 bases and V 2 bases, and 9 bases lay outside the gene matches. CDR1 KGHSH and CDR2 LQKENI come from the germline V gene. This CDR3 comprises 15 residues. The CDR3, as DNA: TGTGCCAGCTCACCAATAACCGGACAGGGGCGCGGCTACACCTTC. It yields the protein CASSPITGQGRGYTF.

For the CDR3, the DNA is TGTGCCAGCAGCGCCACAGGGACAAGTTATTCACCCCTCCACTTT. It codes for CASSATGTSYSPLHF. The chain recombines TRBV9 with TRBJ1-6, with D perhaps TRBD1 (6 bases). This CDR3 is built from 15 residues. CDR1 and CDR2 from the germline V gene are SGDLS and YYNGEE. Trimming took 3 bases from V and 8 from J, leaving 15 bases between them.

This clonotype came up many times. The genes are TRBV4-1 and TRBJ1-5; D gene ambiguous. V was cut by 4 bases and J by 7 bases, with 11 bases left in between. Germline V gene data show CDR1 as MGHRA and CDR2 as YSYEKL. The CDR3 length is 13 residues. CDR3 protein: CASSLNTGQPQHF. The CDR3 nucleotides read TGCGCCAGCAGCCTCAACACCGGCCAGCCCCAGCATTTT.

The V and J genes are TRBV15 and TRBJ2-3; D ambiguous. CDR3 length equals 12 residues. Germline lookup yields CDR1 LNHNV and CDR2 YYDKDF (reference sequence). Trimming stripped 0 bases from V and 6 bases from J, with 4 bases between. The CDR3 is CATSRDFDTQYF. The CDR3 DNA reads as TGTGCCACCAGCAGAGATTTTGATACGCAGTATTTT.

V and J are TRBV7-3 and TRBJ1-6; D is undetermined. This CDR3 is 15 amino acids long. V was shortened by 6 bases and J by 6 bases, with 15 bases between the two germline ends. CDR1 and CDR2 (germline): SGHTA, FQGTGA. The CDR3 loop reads CASSFLYKLNSPLHF. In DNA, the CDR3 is TGTGCCAGCAGTTTCCTATACAAACTTAATTCACCCCTCCACTTT.

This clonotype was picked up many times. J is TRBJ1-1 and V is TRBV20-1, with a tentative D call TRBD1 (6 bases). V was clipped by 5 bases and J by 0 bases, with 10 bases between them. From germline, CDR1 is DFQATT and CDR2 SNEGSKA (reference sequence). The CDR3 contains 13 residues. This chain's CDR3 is CSARGHLNTEAFF. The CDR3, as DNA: TGCAGTGCTCGGGGACATCTGAACACTGAAGCTTTCTTT.

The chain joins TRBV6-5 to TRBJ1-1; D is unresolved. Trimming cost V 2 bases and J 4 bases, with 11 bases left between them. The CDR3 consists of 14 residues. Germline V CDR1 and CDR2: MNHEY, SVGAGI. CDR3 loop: CASSYGAMVTEAFF. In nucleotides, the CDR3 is TGTGCCAGCAGTTACGGAGCTATGGTCACTGAAGCTTTCTTT.

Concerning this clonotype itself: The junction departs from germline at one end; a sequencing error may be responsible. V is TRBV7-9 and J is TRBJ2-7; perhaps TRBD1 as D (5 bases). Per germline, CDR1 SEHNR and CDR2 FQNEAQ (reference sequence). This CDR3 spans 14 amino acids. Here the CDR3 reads CASGLSGADYEQYF. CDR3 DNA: TGTGCCAGCGGCTTAAGTGGGGCTGACTACGAGCAGTACTTC.

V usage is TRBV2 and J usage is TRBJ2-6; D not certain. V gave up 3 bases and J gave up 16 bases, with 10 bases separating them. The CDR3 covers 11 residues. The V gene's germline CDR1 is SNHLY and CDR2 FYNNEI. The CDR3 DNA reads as TGTGCCAGCAGTGAGGTGGACGGACTGACTTTC. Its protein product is CASSEVDGLTF.

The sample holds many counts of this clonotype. CDR3 coding DNA: TGTGCCAGCAGCCAAGAAACCGGGGACACAGATACGCAGTATTTT. It yields the protein CASSQETGDTDTQYF. The chain couples TRBV7-9 to TRBJ2-3, with D possibly being TRBD2 (5 bases). The germline gives CDR1 SEHNR, CDR2 FQNEAQ (reference sequence). Trimming left V 5 bases short and J 2 bases short, with 14 bases between. The CDR3 spans 15 residues. The complete variable domain, with remaining parts taken from reference TRBV7-9 and TRBJ2-3, reads DTGVSQNPRHKITKRGQNVTFRCDPISEHNRLYWYRQTLGQGPEFLTYFQNEAQLEKSRLLSDRFSAERPKGSFSTLEIQRTEQGDSAMYLCASSQETGDTDTQYFGPGTRLTVL.